This T cell receptor (beta chain) was retrieved from a study of T cell repertoires in aging, cancer and after chemotherapy. Rearranged V-D-J TRB sequences were amplified with a mixed TRB-A/B primer pool. MiXCR, applied by TCRdb to the multiplex PCR reads, yields one record per CDR3 protein. Of about 19,000 distinct CDR3 sequences in the sample, approximately 40% are singletons; the top ten hold roughly 18%. Sample share makes this clonotype medium-sized. Amplification of TCR beta used genomic DNA extracted from peripheral blood. This CDR3 comprises 14 residues. CDR1 and CDR2 (germline): SQVTM, ANQGSEA. V was cut by 1 base and J by 6 bases, with 13 bases left in between.

Sequencing used blood. The gene calls are TRBV29-1 and TRBJ2-1, with a possible D match to TRBD1 (7 bases). The receptor comes from a human donor with a solid tumor. The CDR3 DNA reads TGCAGCGTTGAAGGCAACCAGGGGGGCAATGAGCAGTTCTTC. Its translation: CSVEGNQGGNEQFF.